This T cell receptor beta chain was found in a study of shared clonotypes between healthy human individuals. Sequencing was performed with immunoSEQ multiplex PCR; in TCRdb, only in-frame clones are kept and a portion is missing. Counted here are approximately 460,000 clones, approximately 71% occurring once; the ten biggest clones make up 12%. This clone was counted once. Sequencing used PBMCs. This clonotype was sampled from a woman aged 35 to 49 in good health. Some clones in this sample may be carry-over from other donors' samples.

Here the CDR3 DNA reads TGTGCCAGCAGTGACGGGACTAGCGGGGGAAGCACAGATACGCAGTATTTT. Its protein is CASSDGTSGGSTDTQYF. The chain couples TRBV6-1 to TRBJ2-3; 14 nucleotides agree with TRBD2. Germline V gene lookup returns CDR1 MNHNS and CDR2 SASEGT. The CDR3 is 17 amino acids. V was clipped by 3 bases and J by 0 bases; unmatched bases: 2.